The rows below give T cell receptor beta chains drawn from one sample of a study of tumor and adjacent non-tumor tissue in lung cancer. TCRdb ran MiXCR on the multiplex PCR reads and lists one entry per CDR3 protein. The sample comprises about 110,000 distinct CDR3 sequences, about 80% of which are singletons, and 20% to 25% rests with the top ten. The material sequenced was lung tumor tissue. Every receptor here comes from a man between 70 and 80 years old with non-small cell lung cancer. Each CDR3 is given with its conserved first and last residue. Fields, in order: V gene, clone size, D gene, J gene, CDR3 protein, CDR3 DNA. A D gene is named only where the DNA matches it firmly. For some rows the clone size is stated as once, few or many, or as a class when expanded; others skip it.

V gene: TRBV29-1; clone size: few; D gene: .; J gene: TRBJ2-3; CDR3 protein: CSVVPWDDTDTQYF; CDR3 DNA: TGCAGCGTTGTCCCATGGGATGACACAGATACGCAGTATTTT
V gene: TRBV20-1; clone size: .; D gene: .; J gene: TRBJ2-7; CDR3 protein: CCANYGRVQYF; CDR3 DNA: TGCTGTGCAAACTATGGACGAGTGCAGTACTTC
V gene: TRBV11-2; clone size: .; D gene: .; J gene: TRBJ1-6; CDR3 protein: CTNSSQTSYNSPLHF; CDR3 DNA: TGTACGAACAGTTCCCAAACATCCTATAATTCACCCCTCCACTTT
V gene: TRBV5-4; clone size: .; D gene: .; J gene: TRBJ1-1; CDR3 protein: CASSIGMGMNTEAFF; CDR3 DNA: TGTGCCAGCAGTATAGGGATGGGGATGAACACTGAAGCTTTCTTT
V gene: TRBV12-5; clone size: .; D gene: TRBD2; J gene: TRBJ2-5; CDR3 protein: CAGGQGLVGGQETQYF; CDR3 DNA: TGTGCTGGTGGCCAAGGACTAGTGGGGGGGCAAGAGACCCAGTACTTC
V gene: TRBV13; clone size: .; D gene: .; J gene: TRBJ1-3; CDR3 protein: CASSLEWTEHSGNIIYF; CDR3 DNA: TGTGCCAGCAGCTTAGAGTGGACGGAACACTCTGGAAACATCATATATTTT
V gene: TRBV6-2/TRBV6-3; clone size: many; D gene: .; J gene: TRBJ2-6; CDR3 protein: CASSYGGVSGANVLTF; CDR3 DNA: TGTGCCAGCAGTTACGGTGGGGTCTCTGGGGCCAACGTCCTGACTTTC
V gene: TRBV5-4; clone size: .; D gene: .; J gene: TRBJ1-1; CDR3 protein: CASSPGHMNTEALF; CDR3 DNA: TGTGCCAGCAGCCCGGGACACATGAACACTGAAGCTCTCTTT
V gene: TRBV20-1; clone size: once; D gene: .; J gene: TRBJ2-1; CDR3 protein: CSAKGARAGTNNEQFF; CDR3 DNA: TGCAGTGCTAAAGGTGCTCGGGCGGGCACCAACAATGAGCAGTTCTTC
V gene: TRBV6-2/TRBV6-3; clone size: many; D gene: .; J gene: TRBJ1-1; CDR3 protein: CASSKRGSGVTEAFF; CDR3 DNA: TGTGCCAGCAGTAAACGAGGCTCCGGGGTCACTGAAGCTTTCTTT
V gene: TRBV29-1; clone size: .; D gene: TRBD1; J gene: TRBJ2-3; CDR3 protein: CSVTGQGIDTQYF; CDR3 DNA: TGCAGCGTTACTGGACAGGGCATAGATACGCAGTATTTT
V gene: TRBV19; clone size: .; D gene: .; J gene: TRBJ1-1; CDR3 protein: CTSSMMDQSNTEAFF; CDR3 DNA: TGTACCAGTAGTATGATGGACCAGTCGAACACTGAAGCTTTCTTT
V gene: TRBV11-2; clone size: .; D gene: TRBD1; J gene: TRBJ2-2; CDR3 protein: CASSLVGTGVAAELFF; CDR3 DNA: TGTGCCAGCAGCTTAGTGGGCACAGGGGTTGCTGCGGAACTGTTTTTT
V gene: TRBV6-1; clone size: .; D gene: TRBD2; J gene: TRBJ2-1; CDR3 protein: CASSDPGGPRMLAYDEQFF; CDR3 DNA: TGTGCCAGCAGTGATCCGGGAGGGCCGAGGATGCTCGCCTACGATGAGCAGTTCTTC
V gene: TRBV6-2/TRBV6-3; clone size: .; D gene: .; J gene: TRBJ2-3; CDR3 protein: CASSYPRRVGHQDTQYF; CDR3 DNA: TGTGCCAGCAGTTACCCGAGGAGAGTAGGACACCAGGATACGCAGTATTTT
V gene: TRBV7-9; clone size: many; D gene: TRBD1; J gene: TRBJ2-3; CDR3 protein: CATYHSQGSADTQYF; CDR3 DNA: TGTGCCACCTACCATTCACAGGGGAGTGCAGATACGCAGTATTTT
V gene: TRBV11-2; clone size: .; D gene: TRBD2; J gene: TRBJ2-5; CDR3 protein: CESSFSPGTSGTQYF; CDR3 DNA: TGTGAGAGCAGCTTTAGCCCCGGGACTAGCGGGACCCAGTACTTC
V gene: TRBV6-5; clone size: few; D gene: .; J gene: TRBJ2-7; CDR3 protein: CVSSYVGYSYKQYF; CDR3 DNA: TGTGTCAGCAGTTACGTTGGCTACAGCTACAAGCAGTACTTC
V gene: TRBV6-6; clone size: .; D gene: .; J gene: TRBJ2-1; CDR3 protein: CAGNPPRVFNNEQLF; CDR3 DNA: TGTGCCGGCAACCCCCCGAGGGTTTTTAACAATGAGCAGTTATTC
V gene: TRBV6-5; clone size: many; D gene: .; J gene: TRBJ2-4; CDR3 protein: CASRGGRLAKNIQYF; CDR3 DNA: TGTGCCAGCAGGGGCGGTCGCCTAGCCAAAAACATTCAGTACTTC
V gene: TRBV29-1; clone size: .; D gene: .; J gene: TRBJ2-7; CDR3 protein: CCVLRGQALDEQHF; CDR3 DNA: TGCTGCGTTCTCAGAGGGCAGGCGTTGGACGAGCAGCACTTC
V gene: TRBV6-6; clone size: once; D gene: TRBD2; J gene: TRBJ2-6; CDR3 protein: CASSLAGKSSGDNVLTF; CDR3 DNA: TGTGCCAGCTCATTAGCGGGAAAGTCTTCTGGGGACAACGTTCTGACTTTC
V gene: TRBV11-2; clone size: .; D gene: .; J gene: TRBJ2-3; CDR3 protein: CASSFARTDTQYF; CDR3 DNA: TGTGCCAGCAGTTTTGCCAGGACAGATACGCAGTATTTT
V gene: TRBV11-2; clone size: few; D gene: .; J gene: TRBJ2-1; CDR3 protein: CASSLHIRDWASYNEQFF; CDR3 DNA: TGTGCCAGCAGCTTACATATACGGGACTGGGCATCCTACAATGAGCAGTTCTTC
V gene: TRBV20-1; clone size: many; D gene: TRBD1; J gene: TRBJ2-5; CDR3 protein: CSAGTGIGETQYF; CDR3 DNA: TGCAGTGCTGGGACAGGTATTGGAGAGACCCAGTACTTC
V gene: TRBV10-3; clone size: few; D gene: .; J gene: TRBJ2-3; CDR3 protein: CAISDIGQGEDTQYF; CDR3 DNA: TGTGCCATCAGTGATATCGGGCAGGGAGAAGATACGCAGTATTTT
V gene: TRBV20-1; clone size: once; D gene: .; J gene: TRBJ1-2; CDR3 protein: CSARSRDKSFYGYIF; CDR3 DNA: TGCAGTGCTAGGAGCCGGGACAAGAGTTTCTATGGCTACATCTTC
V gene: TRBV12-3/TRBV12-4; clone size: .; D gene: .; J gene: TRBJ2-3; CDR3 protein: CASSLGDGGPDIQYF; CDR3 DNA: TGTGCCAGCAGTTTGGGGGATGGGGGGCCAGATATACAGTATTTT
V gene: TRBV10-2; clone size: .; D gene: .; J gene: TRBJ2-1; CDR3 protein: CASIPPGPSSHEQFF; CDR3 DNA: TGCGCCAGCATACCCCCGGGACCCTCTTCTCATGAGCAGTTCTTC
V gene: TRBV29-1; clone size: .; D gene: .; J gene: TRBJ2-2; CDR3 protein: CSVDWGPHTGELFF; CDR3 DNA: TGCAGCGTTGATTGGGGGCCGCACACCGGGGAGCTGTTTTTT
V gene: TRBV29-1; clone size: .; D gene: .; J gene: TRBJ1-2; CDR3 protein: CSVAEYVQGHTNYGYTF; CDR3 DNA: TGCAGCGTTGCAGAGTATGTCCAGGGCCATACTAACTATGGCTACACCTTC
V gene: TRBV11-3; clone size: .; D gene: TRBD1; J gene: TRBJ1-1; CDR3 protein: CASSLTTGWINTEAFF; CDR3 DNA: TGTGCCAGCAGCTTAACGACAGGGTGGATAAACACTGAAGCATTCTTT
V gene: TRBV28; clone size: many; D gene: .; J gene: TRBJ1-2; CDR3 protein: CASSSGYRGYTF; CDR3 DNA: TGTGCCAGCAGTTCGGGATATAGGGGCTACACCTTC
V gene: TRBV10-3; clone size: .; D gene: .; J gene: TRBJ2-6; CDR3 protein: CAISDGNSVANVLTF; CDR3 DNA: TGTGCTATCAGTGACGGAAACTCTGTGGCCAACGTCCTGACTTTC
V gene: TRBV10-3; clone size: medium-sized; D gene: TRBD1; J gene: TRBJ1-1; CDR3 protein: CAISDLGQDMSEAFF; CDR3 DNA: TGTGCCATCAGTGATCTAGGACAGGATATGTCTGAAGCTTTCTTT
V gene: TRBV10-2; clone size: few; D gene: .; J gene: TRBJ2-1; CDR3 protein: CANRSPGPSSHEQFF; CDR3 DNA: TGCGCCAATAGGTCTCCGGGACCCTCCTCTCATGAGCAGTTCTTC